The T cell receptor beta chain under discussion was sequenced for a study of control samples from healthy donors and cancer patients. Germline-derived CDR1 and CDR2 are KGHSH and LQKENI. The CDR3 has 13 residues. Trimming left V 5 bases short and J 2 bases short, with 9 bases between. Libraries were prepared by immunoSEQ multiplex PCR; TCRdb keeps only in-frame clonotypes and omits some of them. In the table there are some 130,000 clones, roughly 90% of which are singletons. The material sequenced was blood. J is TRBJ2-5 and V is TRBV18; tentative D call: TRBD2 (5 bases). The source of this sequence is a man aged 18 to 29 in good health. As DNA, the CDR3 is TGTGCCAGCTCATCTACTAGGCAAGAGACCCAGTACTTC. As protein: CASSSTRQETQYF.